The sequence of this TCR beta chain was determined in a study of blood T cell repertoires in COVID-19. The protocol was immunoSEQ multiplex PCR, while the TCRdb copy is restricted to in-frame clones and leaves out a portion. The sample lists 250,000 to 300,000 clones, approximately 85% seen once, with roughly 4.6% in the top ten. The V and J ends lost 4 bases and 4 bases, in that order; junction bases with no gene match: 7. The germline V gene encodes CDR1 SEHNR and CDR2 FQNEAQ (reference sequence). The CDR3 consists of 16 residues. The source of this sequence is a man between 45 and 60 years old with active or convalescent COVID-19. V is TRBV7-9 and J is TRBJ2-3, with TRBD2 matching 11 bases. The sample consisted of peripheral blood. CDR3 sequence reads: CASSSAASGRSDTQYF. CDR3 in DNA: TGTGCCAGCAGCTCGGCAGCTAGCGGGAGGTCAGATACGCAGTATTTT.